This T cell receptor (beta chain) was obtained from a study of blood T cell repertoires in COVID-19. Study-level background: Sites in the United States, Italy and Spain provided acute and convalescent COVID-19 samples.

Original handling: Quantification of nucleated cells was approximated via reference gene primer amplification. Only in-frame clones appear in the TCRdb table, and some are missing; sequencing was by immunoSEQ multiplex PCR. V and J calls and clone size are those listed in that table; D and trimming were worked out from the DNA. Here the sample spans fewer than 500,000 clones, around 84% being singletons. The CDR3 runs to 13 residues. Deletions cut 7 bases from V and 0 bases from J, with 9 bases between. The sequence was collected from a human donor with acute or convalescent COVID-19. The donor label of this sample is uncertain. Sequencing used peripheral blood. This chain uses TRBV12-3 or TRBV12-4 with TRBJ1-1; D possibly corresponds to TRBD1 (5 bases). This CDR3 is CASNGQLNTEAFF. The CDR3 nucleotides are TGTGCCAGCAACGGACAATTGAACACTGAAGCTTTCTTT.